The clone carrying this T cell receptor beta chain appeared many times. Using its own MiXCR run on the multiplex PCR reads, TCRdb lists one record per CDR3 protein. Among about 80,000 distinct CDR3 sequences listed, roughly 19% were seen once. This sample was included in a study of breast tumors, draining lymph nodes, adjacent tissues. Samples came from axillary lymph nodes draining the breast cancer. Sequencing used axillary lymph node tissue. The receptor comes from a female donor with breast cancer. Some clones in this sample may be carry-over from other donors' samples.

CDR3 loop: CASSSIYTDTQYF. In DNA form, the CDR3 reads TGTGCCAGCAGCTCTATATACACAGATACGCAGTATTTT. This chain uses TRBV7-3 with TRBJ2-3; D unresolved. The CDR3 loop spans 13 amino acids. Trimming removed 4 bases at V and 2 bases at J, with 7 bases between. Germline CDR1 SGHTA, CDR2 FQGTGA.